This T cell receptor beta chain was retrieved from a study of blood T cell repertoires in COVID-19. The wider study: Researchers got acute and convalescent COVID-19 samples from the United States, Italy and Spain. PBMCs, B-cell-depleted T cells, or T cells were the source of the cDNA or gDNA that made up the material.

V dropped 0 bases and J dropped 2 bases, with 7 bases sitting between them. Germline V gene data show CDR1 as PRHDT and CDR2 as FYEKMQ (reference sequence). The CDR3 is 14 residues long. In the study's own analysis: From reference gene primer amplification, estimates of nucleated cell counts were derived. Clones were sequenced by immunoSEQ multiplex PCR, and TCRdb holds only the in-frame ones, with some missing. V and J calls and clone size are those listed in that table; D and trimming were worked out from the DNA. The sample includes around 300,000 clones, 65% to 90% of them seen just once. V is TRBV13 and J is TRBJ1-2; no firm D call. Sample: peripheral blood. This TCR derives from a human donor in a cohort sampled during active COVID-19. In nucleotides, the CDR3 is TGTGCCAGCAGCTTAGGGGCAAACAACTATGGCTACACCTTC. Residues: CASSLGANNYGYTF.